Shown below are 16 T cell receptor beta chains from a single sample sequenced in a study of T cell responses to AZD1222 COVID-19 vaccine (TCRdb year 2021). Receptor libraries were prepared by the immunoSEQ multiplex PCR assay. Sourced from immuneACCESS, this table was stored by TCRdb with only in-frame sequences that have V and J called. A share of the clones is absent; for the studies checked, an unresolved V gene accounts for under half, and the remainder has no known explanation. This sample comprises about 110,000 clones, 88% of them detected only once. The top ten hold about a sixth of the sample. The sample's time point, from its label and the paper: baseline before first vaccination. The sample was peripheral blood, taken on day 0 of AZD1222 vaccination. These receptors all come from an adult in good health.

The V and J genes are TRBV19 and TRBJ1-5, with D possibly being TRBD1 (5 bases). Germline V gene lookup returns CDR1 LNHDA and CDR2 SQIVND (reference sequence). V was clipped by 5 bases and J by 9 bases, with 14 bases between them. The CDR3 is made up of 13 amino acids. CDR3 sequence reads: CASSGDSWGPQHF. CDR3 DNA sequence: TGTGCCAGTAGTGGGGACTCCTGGGGGCCCCAGCATTTT.

The chain combines TRBV19 with TRBJ2-7, with 7 bases fitting TRBD2. CDR3 size: 14 residues. V trimming: 3 bases; J trimming: 2 bases; junction bases outside the gene matches: 4. Germline values: CDR1 LNHDA, CDR2 SQIVND (reference sequence). CDR3: CASSIGGGPYEQYF. CDR3 bases: TGTGCCAGTAGTATTGGCGGGGGACCCTACGAGCAGTACTTC.

This clone was seen just once. The chain combines TRBV4-3 with TRBJ2-1; no definite D call. The V end lost 4 bases, the J end lost 6 bases, and 13 bases lay between the germline ends. CDR3 length: 14 residues. Germline loops: CDR1 LGHNA, CDR2 YSLEER. The CDR3 loop is CASSPSWVVNEQFF. The CDR3 nucleotides are TGCGCCAGCAGCCCCAGTTGGGTCGTCAATGAGCAGTTCTTC.

The chain joins TRBV3-1 (or the pseudogene TRBV3-2) to TRBJ2-7, with 7 bases matching TRBD1. There are 13 residues in the CDR3. The germline gives CDR1 LGHDT, CDR2 YNNKEL (reference sequence). With 1 base clipped from V and 6 bases from J, the junction kept 3 bases outside the gene matches. This chain's CDR3 is CASSQGQGTEQYF. Written as DNA, the CDR3 is TGTGCCAGCAGCCAAGGACAGGGAACCGAGCAGTACTTC.

This clone was observed a handful of times. V is TRBV5-4 and J is TRBJ2-2, with D hard to call. This CDR3 contains 13 residues. V lost 7 bases, J lost 5 bases, and 12 bases lay in between. Germline V gene sequence: CDR1 SGHNT, CDR2 YYREEE (reference sequence). CDR3: CASHSRNTGELFF. The DNA for the CDR3 is TGTGCCAGCCACTCCCGAAATACCGGGGAGCTGTTTTTT.

The V gene is TRBV3-1 (or the pseudogene TRBV3-2), the J gene TRBJ1-5; the D gene is possibly TRBD1 (6 bases). The CDR3 has 14 residues. CDR1 is LGHDT and CDR2 is YNNKEL in the germline V gene (reference sequence). V lost 4 bases, J lost 5 bases, and 12 bases lay in between. As DNA, the CDR3 is TGTGCCAGCAGCCTTCCGGGACAAGATCAGCCCCAGCATTTT. Encoded protein: CASSLPGQDQPQHF.

CDR3 loop: CASSLNRPNTEAFF. The CDR3 DNA reads TGTGCCAGCAGTTTGAACAGGCCGAACACTGAAGCTTTCTTT. This rearrangement joins TRBV6-2 or TRBV6-3 to TRBJ1-1, with a tentative D call TRBD1 (5 bases). V lost 4 bases and J lost 1, with 10 bases in between. Germline V gives CDR1 MNHEY, CDR2 SVGEGT. The CDR3 runs to 14 residues.

This clone showed up just once. V and J are TRBV5-5 and TRBJ1-6; D possibly corresponds to TRBD1 (5 bases). The CDR3 consists of 16 residues. Trimming took 3 bases from V and 6 from J, leaving 16 bases between them. Germline CDR1 SGHKS, CDR2 YYEKEE (reference sequence). The CDR3: CASSSLRGGSNSPLHF. Here the CDR3 DNA reads TGTGCCAGCAGCTCTCTACGGGGGGGGAGTAATTCACCCCTCCACTTT. The variable domain in full, with the rest retrieved from reference TRBV5-5 and TRBJ1-6, is DAGVTQSPTHLIKTRGQQVTLRCSPISGHKSVSWYQQVLGQGPQFIFQYYEKEERGRGNFPDRFSARQFPNYSSELNVNALLLGDSALYLCASSSLRGGSNSPLHFGNGTRLTVT.

The chain is built from TRBV7-2 and TRBJ2-3; no clear D. CDR1 is SGHTA and CDR2 is FQGNSA in the germline V gene. The CDR3 sequence is 13 residues long. Trimming left V 5 bases short and J 6 bases short, with 12 bases between. The CDR3 spells CASSLTPADTQYF. In DNA form, the CDR3 reads TGTGCCAGCAGCCTCACTCCCGCGGATACGCAGTATTTT.

The genes are TRBV18 and TRBJ2-5; D remains ambiguous. CDR1 is KGHSH, CDR2 LQKENI, per germline. V shed 3 bases and J shed 2 bases, with 4 bases lying between them. The CDR3 has 12 residues. In DNA, the CDR3 is TGTGCCAGCTCACCGGGGCAAGAGACCCAGTACTTC. Translated: CASSPGQETQYF. The full variable domain, completed using reference TRBV18 and TRBJ2-5, is NAGVMQNPRHLVRRRGQEARLRCSPMKGHSHVYWYRQLPEEGLKFMVYLQKENIIDESGMPKERFSAEFPKEGPSILRIQQVVRGDSAAYFCASSPGQETQYFGPGTRLLVL.

The chain employs TRBV11-2 and TRBJ1-1; D may be TRBD1 (5 bases). The CDR3 is made up of 13 amino acids. Trimming took off 7 bases at V and 4 bases at J, with 13 bases between the two ends. CDR1 is SGHAT, CDR2 FQNNGV, per germline. The CDR3 DNA reads TGTGCCAGCACCCCGGACATCCCCACTGAAGCTTTCTTT. Translating it yields CASTPDIPTEAFF. The full variable domain, its missing parts supplied by reference TRBV11-2 and TRBJ1-1, is EAGVAQSPRYKIIEKRQSVAFWCNPISGHATLYWYQQILGQGPKLLIQFQNNGVVDDSQLPKDRFSAERLKGVDSTLKIQPAKLEDSAVYLCASTPDIPTEAFFGQGTRLTVV.

The rearrangement links TRBV10-3 to TRBJ1-2; weak D call: TRBD1 (6 bases). This CDR3 has 16 amino acids. V was clipped by 0 bases and J by 4 bases, with 15 bases between them. Germline V lookup: CDR1 ENHRY, CDR2 SYGVKD. CDR3 in DNA: TGTGCCATCAGTGAGTCCCCAGGGGCGCAGGGCTATGGCTACACCTTC. This sequence encodes CAISESPGAQGYGYTF.

V is TRBV9 and J is TRBJ2-3; D is perhaps TRBD1 (5 bases). This CDR3 spans 13 amino acids. With 0 bases removed from V and 11 bases from J, the gap between germline ends came to 13 bases. Germline V gives CDR1 SGDLS, CDR2 YYNGEE. CDR3 sequence (DNA): TGTGCCAGCAGCGTAGCCGACAGCCCAGGGCAGTATTTT. Its protein product is CASSVADSPGQYF.

The CDR3 region has the DNA TGTGCCAGACGAACTTCGGCGGGACTAGAAGAGACCCAGTACTTC. The encoded protein is CARRTSAGLEETQYF. The V gene is TRBV30, the J gene TRBJ2-5, with 8 bases matching TRBD2. Germline CDR1 GTSNPN, CDR2 SVGIG (reference sequence). V lost 8 bases to trimming and J lost 3 bases; unmatched junction nucleotides: 14. The CDR3 has 15 amino acids. The full variable domain, its missing parts supplied by reference TRBV30 and TRBJ2-5, is SQTIHQWPATLVQPVGSPLSLECTVEGTSNPNLYWYRQAAGRGLQLLFYSVGIGQISSEVPQNLSASRPQDRQFILSSKKLLLSDSGFYLCARRTSAGLEETQYFGPGTRLLVL.

The chain employs TRBV28 and TRBJ2-5, with D unclear. The CDR3 is 13 residues long. With 5 bases removed from V and 1 base from J, the gap between germline ends came to 8 bases. Per the germline V gene, CDR1 is MDHEN and CDR2 is SYDVKM. The CDR3 loop is CASSRRSQETQYF. The CDR3 region has the DNA TGTGCCAGCAGTCGGCGGTCCCAAGAGACCCAGTACTTC.

This clone was counted a few times. The chain employs TRBV14 and TRBJ1-2; tentative D call: TRBD1 (5 bases). CDR3 length equals 15 residues. Germline assignment: CDR1 SGHDN and CDR2 FVKESK. V gave up 0 bases and J gave up 7 bases, with 15 bases separating them. For the CDR3, the DNA is TGTGCCAGCAGCCAAGATAGGGCCAGGGTGGCTGGCTACACCTTC. Amino acid sequence: CASSQDRARVAGYTF.